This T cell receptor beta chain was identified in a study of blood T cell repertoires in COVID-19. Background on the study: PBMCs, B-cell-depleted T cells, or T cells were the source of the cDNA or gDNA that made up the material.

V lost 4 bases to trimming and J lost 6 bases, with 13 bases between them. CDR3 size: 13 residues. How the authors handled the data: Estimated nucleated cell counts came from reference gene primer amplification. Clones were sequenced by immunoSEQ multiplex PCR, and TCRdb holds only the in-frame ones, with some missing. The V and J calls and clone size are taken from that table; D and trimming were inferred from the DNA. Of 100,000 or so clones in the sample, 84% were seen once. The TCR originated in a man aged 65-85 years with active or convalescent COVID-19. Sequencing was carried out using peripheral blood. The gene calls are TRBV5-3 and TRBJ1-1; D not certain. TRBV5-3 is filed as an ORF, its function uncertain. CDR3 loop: CARSLVLRSEAFF. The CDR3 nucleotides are TGTGCCAGAAGCCTAGTCCTGAGGTCTGAAGCTTTCTTT.